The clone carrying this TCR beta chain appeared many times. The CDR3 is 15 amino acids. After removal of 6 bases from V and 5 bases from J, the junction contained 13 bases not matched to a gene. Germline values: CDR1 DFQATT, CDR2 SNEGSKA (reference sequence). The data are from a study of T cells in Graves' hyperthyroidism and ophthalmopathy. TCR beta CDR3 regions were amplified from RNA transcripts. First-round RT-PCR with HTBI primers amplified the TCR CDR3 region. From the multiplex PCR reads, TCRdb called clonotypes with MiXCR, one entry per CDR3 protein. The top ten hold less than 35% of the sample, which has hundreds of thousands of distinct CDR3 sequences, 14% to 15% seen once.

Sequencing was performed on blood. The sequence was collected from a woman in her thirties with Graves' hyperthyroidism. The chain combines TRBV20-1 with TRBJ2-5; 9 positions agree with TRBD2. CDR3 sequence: CSATPAGGPLETQYF. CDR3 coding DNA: TGCAGTGCCACTCCGGCGGGAGGGCCGTTGGAGACCCAGTACTTC.